A selection of T cell receptor beta chains follows, all from one sample in a study of cytomegalovirus exposure and HLA in healthy donors. The assay was immunoSEQ multiplex PCR, and TCRdb's table has in-frame clones only and misses some. The sample has under 95,000 clones, roughly 80% seen once; the top ten hold under 15%. The specimen sequenced was PBMCs. These receptor sequences come from a woman aged 35 to 49 in good health and CMV-seropositive. Both conserved end residues are part of each CDR3. A D gene is named only where the DNA matches it firmly. Only some rows state a clone size, as once, few, many or a class for expanded clones.

>NA|TRBV7-9|NA|TRBJ2-5
TGTGCCAGCAGCTTAGTCGCGGAGACCCAGTACTTC
CASSLVAETQYF
>NA|TRBV10-2|NA|TRBJ2-1
TGCGCCAGCAGTGTTCAGTACAATGAGCAGTTCTTC
CASSVQYNEQFF
>NA|TRBV9|NA|TRBJ2-5
TGCGCCAGCAGCTCGGGATGGGAGACCCAGTACTTC
CASSSGWETQYF
>NA|TRBV19|NA|TRBJ1-3
TGTGCCAGCTCGTCCGGGGGCTCTGGAAACACCATATATTTT
CASSSGGSGNTIYF
>TRBD1|TRBV6-5|NA|TRBJ1-2
TGTGCCAGCAGTTATAGGGTGAGGACAGGGTATGGCTACACCTTC
CASSYRVRTGYGYTF
>NA|TRBV27|NA|TRBJ1-1
TGTGCCAGCAGTTTCCCTATGAACACTGAAGCTTTCTTT
CASSFPMNTEAFF
>TRBD2|TRBV27|NA|TRBJ2-5
TGTGCCAGCAGGTTAGCGGGATGGCAAGAGACCCAGTACTTC
CASRLAGWQETQYF
>NA|TRBV5-1|NA|TRBJ2-1
TGCGCCAGCAGCGGGGGCCTCCCCGGGGAGCAGTTCTTC
CASSGGLPGEQFF
>NA|TRBV30|NA|TRBJ1-2
TGTGCCTGGAGTGGTGGCAATAACTATGGCTACACCTTC
CAWSGGNNYGYTF
>NA|TRBV7-9|NA|TRBJ2-7
TGTGCCAGCAGCTTAGCCCGTCGGACAGAGTCTTCCCACGAGCAGTACTTC
CASSLARRTESSHEQYF
>TRBD2|TRBV6-5|NA|TRBJ2-7
TGTGCCAGCAGTCCTAGCGGGGGGGGGCAGTACTTC
CASSPSGGGQYF
>NA|TRBV6-6|NA|TRBJ2-5
TGTGCCAGCAGCTACGGGGTTTTGGGAGGCCAAGAGACCCAGTACTTC
CASSYGVLGGQETQYF
>NA|TRBV19|NA|TRBJ1-3
TGTGCCAGTAGAACAACGGGTAACTCTGGAAACACCATATATTTT
CASRTTGNSGNTIYF
>NA|TRBV5-1|few|TRBJ1-1
TGCGCCAGCAGCTTGACGGGGGAGGACACTGAAGCTTTCTTT
CASSLTGEDTEAFF
>NA|TRBV11-2|few|TRBJ1-1
TGTGCCAGCAGCTTAGAATGGGGCGGAACCACTGAAGCTTTCTTT
CASSLEWGGTTEAFF
>NA|TRBV5-4|NA|TRBJ1-1
TGTGCCAGCAGCTCAGGACAAAGGAGCCACCTTGAAGCTTTCTTT
CASSSGQRSHLEAFF
>TRBD1|TRBV4-3|NA|TRBJ1-2
TGCGCCAGCCGCCACGGGACAGGGGGGGATGGCTACACCTTC
CASRHGTGGDGYTF
>TRBD2|TRBV9|NA|TRBJ2-7
TGTGCCAGCACCCCGACTAGCGGGCCAGAGCAGTACTTC
CASTPTSGPEQYF
>NA|TRBV7-2|NA|TRBJ2-5
TGTGCCAGCAGCCCGATGAGGGGGCAAGAGACCCAGTACTTC
CASSPMRGQETQYF
>NA|TRBV2|NA|TRBJ1-2
TGTGCCAGCAGTGAGTCTACAGGGACCCCCTATGGCTACACCTTC
CASSESTGTPYGYTF
>NA|TRBV28|NA|TRBJ1-5
TGTGCCAGCAGTTTAGAGTCCCCGCTTTTGCCCCAGCATTTT
CASSLESPLLPQHF
>NA|TRBV19|NA|TRBJ1-5
TGTGCCAGTGGCCCTCAGCCCCAGCATTTT
CASGPQPQHF
>TRBD2|TRBV4-1|NA|TRBJ2-2
TGCGCCAGCAGCCAAGGGCTAGCGGGATTCGAATCCTCCGCCGGGGAGCTGTTTTTT
CASSQGLAGFESSAGELFF